Listed below are T cell receptor beta chains from one sample, sequenced in a study of blood T cells in healthy people across ages. TCRdb used MiXCR to reprocess the 5' RACE reads, holding one entry per CDR3 protein. The table lists 750,000 to 950,000 distinct CDR3 sequences, roughly 24% of them singletons. These sequences were also reported in another study, on T cells of mothers and their children.

Sample: blood. The receptors were sampled from a boy aged 10-17 years in good health. Both conserved end residues are part of each CDR3. The order of the fields is D gene, J gene, V gene, clone size, CDR3 protein, CDR3 DNA. The D gene is left open where the match is weak. Only some rows state a clone size, as once, few, many or a class for expanded clones.

TRBD1,TRBJ1-2,TRBV29-1,few,CSATPTGGNGYTF,TGCAGCGCCACCCCGACAGGGGGCAATGGCTACACCTTC
-,TRBJ1-5,TRBV4-1,-,CASSQDGGGQPQHF,TGCGCCAGCAGCCAAGACGGGGGAGGGCAGCCCCAGCATTTT
-,TRBJ2-7,TRBV3-1,-,CASSQSSTSRHEQYF,TGTGCCAGCAGCCAAAGTTCAACTAGTCGACACGAGCAGTACTTC
TRBD1,TRBJ2-1,TRBV10-3,-,CAISSGTGDYNEQFF,TGTGCCATCAGTTCCGGGACAGGGGATTATAATGAGCAGTTCTTC
TRBD1,TRBJ1-1,TRBV2,-,CASSERTGGNGDTEAFF,TGTGCCAGCAGTGAACGGACAGGAGGGAATGGGGACACTGAAGCTTTCTTT
TRBD2,TRBJ2-1,TRBV6-5,-,CASTRGGYNEQFF,TGTGCCAGCACCCGGGGGGGCTACAATGAGCAGTTCTTC
-,TRBJ2-7,TRBV12-3/TRBV12-4,-,CASTRSELGEQYF,TGTGCCAGCACCCGGTCGGAGTTGGGCGAGCAGTACTTC
TRBD1,TRBJ1-2,TRBV4-2,few,CASSQDIGFSGTDNYGYTF,TGTGCCAGCAGCCAAGATATTGGGTTTTCCGGGACAGATAACTATGGCTACACCTTC
-,TRBJ1-1,TRBV29-1,-,CSVEEAGVNTEAFF,TGCAGCGTTGAAGAGGCGGGGGTGAACACTGAAGCTTTCTTT
-,TRBJ1-2,TRBV20-1,-,CSARAPGWGEDGYTF,TGCAGTGCTAGAGCACCCGGATGGGGTGAGGATGGCTACACCTTC